A selection of T cell receptor beta chains follows, all from one sample in a study of blood T cell repertoires in COVID-19. Produced via immunoSEQ multiplex PCR; TCRdb's table is partial and in-frame only. The table records about 100,000 clones, 85% of them present only once. The specimen was peripheral blood. All receptors derive from a woman in her sixties or seventies with active or convalescent COVID-19. Each CDR3 is given with its conserved first and last residue. Fields, in order: J gene, V gene, clone size, D gene, CDR3 DNA, CDR3 protein. A D gene is named only where the DNA matches it firmly. Not all rows give a size; the values are once, few, many and, for expanded clones, a class.

TRBJ1-1,TRBV4-3,few,NA,TGCGCCAGCAGCCAGGGGGCGAGAAACACTGAAGCTTTCTTT,CASSQGARNTEAFF
TRBJ2-2,TRBV2,NA,TRBD2,TGTGCCAGCAAGGAACTAGCGGGGGACACCGGGGAGCTGTTTTTT,CASKELAGDTGELFF
TRBJ2-2,TRBV5-1,NA,NA,TGCGCCAGCAGCCCCTTCGGCGGGGAAACCGGGGAGCTGTTTTTT,CASSPFGGETGELFF
TRBJ2-3,TRBV6-5,NA,TRBD2,TGTGCCAGCAGGTGGGCTAGCGGGCGCACAGATACGCAGTATTTT,CASRWASGRTDTQYF
TRBJ1-2,TRBV6-5,NA,NA,TGTGCCAGCATTCCTGACCCAGGTCCTGGCTATGGCTACACCTTC,CASIPDPGPGYGYTF
TRBJ2-5,TRBV30,once,NA,TGTGCCTGGAGTGTAGTGGAGGCCCAGTACTTC,CAWSVVEAQYF
TRBJ1-1,TRBV28,NA,NA,TGTGCCAGCAGTTTGATTGGGGGCCGGAACACTGAAGCTTTCTTT,CASSLIGGRNTEAFF
TRBJ2-1,TRBV9,NA,TRBD1,TGTGCCAGCAGCACTACCGGGACAGGGGGCTTCGATGAGCAGTTCTTC,CASSTTGTGGFDEQFF
TRBJ1-2,TRBV5-1,NA,TRBD1,TGCGCCAGCAGCTTAGGGACAGGGGCGAAGTATGGCTACACCTTC,CASSLGTGAKYGYTF
TRBJ2-5,TRBV2,NA,TRBD1,TGTGCCAGCAAATACACAGGGGCAGAGACCCAGTACTTC,CASKYTGAETQYF
TRBJ2-7,TRBV5-4,NA,NA,TGTGCCAGCAGCTTCCGGACTAATTCCTACGAGCAGTACTTC,CASSFRTNSYEQYF
TRBJ2-5,TRBV9,once,TRBD2,TGTGCCAGCAGCGATACCGGGACTAGCTGGGAGACCCAGTACTTC,CASSDTGTSWETQYF
TRBJ1-5,TRBV7-8,NA,TRBD1,TGTGCCAGCAGCCCCTCCGGGACAGGTTCTAATCAGCCCCAGCATTTT,CASSPSGTGSNQPQHF
TRBJ2-1,TRBV18,NA,NA,TGTGCCAGCTCACCACAGGGGTCTTCCTACAATGAGCAGCTCTTC,CASSPQGSSYNEQLF
TRBJ1-6,TRBV5-1,NA,TRBD1,TGCGCCAGCAGCTTAACAGGGGAGCATAATTCACCCCTCCACTTT,CASSLTGEHNSPLHF
TRBJ1-2,TRBV24-1,few,NA,TGTGCCACCAGTGATCCATATCGGGGGTATGGCTACACCTTC,CATSDPYRGYGYTF
TRBJ1-2,TRBV5-1,NA,NA,TGCGCCAGCAGCTTGGGGACAAACTATGGCTACACCTTC,CASSLGTNYGYTF
TRBJ2-1,TRBV7-2,NA,NA,TGTGCCAGCAAACTAAGGGGCCCCCTTACGAATGAGCAGTTCTTC,CASKLRGPLTNEQFF
TRBJ2-7,TRBV28,NA,TRBD2,TGTGCCAGCACTGAAGCGGGGTACTACGAGCAGTACTTC,CASTEAGYYEQYF
TRBJ1-1,TRBV7-9,NA,NA,TGTGCCAGCACCAAAGACAGGAACACTGAAGCTTTCTTT,CASTKDRNTEAFF
TRBJ1-5,TRBV19,once,NA,TGTGCCAGTAGTATTATCCAGGGATATAGCAATCAGCCCCAGCATTTT,CASSIIQGYSNQPQHF
TRBJ2-3,TRBV6-2/TRBV6-3,NA,TRBD2,TGTGCCAGCAGTTACCCTAGCGGACCTAGCACAGATACGCAGTATTTT,CASSYPSGPSTDTQYF
TRBJ2-1,TRBV9,NA,NA,TGTGCCAGCAGCGTAGGGCAGATCATCAACAATGAGCAGTTCTTC,CASSVGQIINNEQFF
TRBJ2-1,TRBV7-9,NA,NA,TGTGCCAGCAGCTTAGTATTAGTCTGCTTCTTC,CASSLVLVCFF
TRBJ2-5,TRBV10-1,NA,TRBD2,TGCGCCAGCAGTGAAGGGTCGGGGGGGGCCGGAGAGACCCAGTACTTC,CASSEGSGGAGETQYF
TRBJ2-5,TRBV3-1/TRBV3-2,once,TRBD2,TGTGCCAGCAGGGGACTAGCGATACAAGAGACCCAGTACTTC,CASRGLAIQETQYF
TRBJ1-3,TRBV11-2,NA,NA,TGTGCCAGCAGTTCAACCACAAGCAGGGGAAACACCATATATTTT,CASSSTTSRGNTIYF
TRBJ2-3,TRBV5-6,NA,TRBD2,TGTGCCAGCAGCTTTCAGTCAGCGGGAGGGCGCACAGATACGCAGTATTTT,CASSFQSAGGRTDTQYF
TRBJ2-1,TRBV9,NA,TRBD2,TGTGCCAGCAGTGGACTGGCGGGAGGGGGCTACAATGAGCAGTTCTTC,CASSGLAGGGYNEQFF
TRBJ1-1,TRBV3-1/TRBV3-2,NA,NA,TGTGCCAGCAGCCAAGATTTTAGGCCGACGGGGGCTTTCTTT,CASSQDFRPTGAFF
TRBJ1-6,TRBV30,NA,NA,TGTGCCTGGAGTGTTGTGGGCTACAATTCACCCCTCCACTTT,CAWSVVGYNSPLHF
TRBJ2-5,TRBV18,NA,NA,TGTGCCAGCTCACGTAACGATCGGGAGACCCAGTACTTC,CASSRNDRETQYF
TRBJ1-6,TRBV19,NA,TRBD1,TGTGCCAGTAGGGACAGGGGCCTTGATAATTCACCCCTCCACTTT,CASRDRGLDNSPLHF
TRBJ2-1,TRBV27,NA,TRBD2,TGTGCCAGCAGCCCGGAAGCCGGACTAGGAGTCCATGAGCAGTTCTTC,CASSPEAGLGVHEQFF
TRBJ1-3,TRBV19,once,TRBD1,TGTGCCACTCTGGGACAGGGGAGAAACACCATATATTTT,CATLGQGRNTIYF
TRBJ2-7,TRBV3-1/TRBV3-2,NA,TRBD2,TGTGCCAGCAGCCAAGTGATACTAGCGGGAGTTCACGAGCAGTACTTC,CASSQVILAGVHEQYF
TRBJ1-2,TRBV19,NA,NA,TGTGCCAGTAGTACCCGACAGGTTCGTGGCTACACCTTC,CASSTRQVRGYTF
TRBJ2-1,TRBV11-2,NA,TRBD1,TGTGCCAGCAGCTACAGGGGGACTCGCTCCTACAATGAGCAGTTCTTC,CASSYRGTRSYNEQFF
TRBJ2-5,TRBV28,NA,TRBD1,TGTGCCAGCAGTTTTTCCGGACAGGGGTCTAGGGAGACCCAGTACTTC,CASSFSGQGSRETQYF
TRBJ2-5,TRBV10-2,once,NA,TGCGCCAGCAAGTCAACGCGGATTCAAGAGACCCAGTACTTC,CASKSTRIQETQYF
TRBJ2-2,TRBV9,NA,NA,TGTGCCAGCAGCGTAGACTCCGGGAGCCAGTACACCGGGGAGCTGTTTTTT,CASSVDSGSQYTGELFF
TRBJ2-1,TRBV11-2,NA,NA,TGTGCCAGCAGCTTAGATATGGCGGGTGAGCAGTTCTTC,CASSLDMAGEQFF
TRBJ2-7,TRBV3-1/TRBV3-2,NA,NA,TGTGCCAGCAGCCCCCGGGACTTTACCTCCTACGAGCAGTACTTC,CASSPRDFTSYEQYF
TRBJ2-3,TRBV12-5,NA,NA,TGTGCTAGTGGTTTGGGGGCTAGCACAGATACGCAGTATTTT,CASGLGASTDTQYF
TRBJ1-1,TRBV4-1,NA,NA,TGCGCCAGCAGCCAAGACGTCAGGATTGGAGCTTTCTTT,CASSQDVRIGAFF
TRBJ1-6,TRBV28,NA,NA,TGTGCCAGCAGTCCCAACGGTTATAATTCACCCCTCCACTTT,CASSPNGYNSPLHF
TRBJ2-5,TRBV11-2,NA,NA,TGTGCCAGCAGCTTTCTAGCCCACCAAGAGACCCAGTACTTC,CASSFLAHQETQYF
TRBJ2-7,TRBV2,NA,TRBD1,TGTGCCAGCAGTATACAGGGGATCCCCTACGAGCAGTACTTC,CASSIQGIPYEQYF
TRBJ2-3,TRBV7-2,NA,TRBD2,TGTGCCAGCAGCTTAAAGGTAGCGGGGGGGACAGATACGCAGTATTTT,CASSLKVAGGTDTQYF
TRBJ2-5,TRBV25-1,once,NA,TGTGCCAGCAGTGATGGGCGGAAGAGAGGGCAGGACGAGACCCAGTACTTC,CASSDGRKRGQDETQYF
TRBJ1-1,TRBV28,few,NA,TGTGCCAGCAGTCCTCCGGGGGACACTGAAGCTTTCTTT,CASSPPGDTEAFF
TRBJ1-2,TRBV28,NA,NA,TGTGCCATCTACCCCGGGGTGGAGGGCTTCGGTGGCTACACCTTC,CAIYPGVEGFGGYTF
TRBJ2-3,TRBV28,once,NA,TGTGCCAGCACCGCCCTAAGCCTCACAGATACGCAGTATTTT,CASTALSLTDTQYF
TRBJ1-5,TRBV30,NA,TRBD1,TGTGCCTGGCAAAGTGCAAGGACAGGGAATCAGCCCCAGCATTTT,CAWQSARTGNQPQHF
TRBJ2-3,TRBV6-2/TRBV6-3,NA,NA,TGTGCCAGCAGCTGGGACTCCCCGTTGGATACGCAGTATTTT,CASSWDSPLDTQYF
TRBJ2-5,TRBV11-1,NA,TRBD1,TGTGCCAGCAGCTCGACAGGGGACCAAGAGACCCAGTACTTC,CASSSTGDQETQYF
TRBJ1-5,TRBV6-8,NA,NA,TGTGCCAGCAGTTACTCGCTCCCGTATTATTCGGATCAGCCCCAGCATTTT,CASSYSLPYYSDQPQHF
TRBJ1-5,TRBV2,few,NA,TGTGCCAGCAGTGGACAGACCAGCTATCAGCCCCAGCATTTT,CASSGQTSYQPQHF